The sequence of this T cell receptor (beta chain) was determined in a study of T cell repertoires in cytomegalovirus infection. The study's findings and limits: CMV-specific HLA-C-restricted TCR beta clonotypes dominated the ex vivo response.

With regard to this clonotype: The antigen remains undetermined.

The CDR3 sequence is 15 residues long. Per germline, CDR1 SGHDT and CDR2 YYEEEE. V lost 4 bases to trimming and J lost 1 base, with 14 bases between them. TCRdb redid the calling of the reads with MiXCR, one entry per CDR3 protein. The table has about 680,000 distinct CDR3 sequences, less than 25% seen once. The sequence derives from a human donor in good health (CMV status not recorded). Some clones in this sample may be carry-over from other donors' samples. The chain joins TRBV5-6 to TRBJ1-2, with D tentatively TRBD1 (6 bases). Sequencing was carried out using CD8+ T cells from PBMCs. CDR3 DNA: TGTGCCAGCAGCCCGGAGGGGGGACTTAACTATGGCTACACCTTC. It codes for CASSPEGGLNYGYTF.